This entry is about one T cell receptor (beta chain). This sample was taken from a study of T cell changes during pregnancy in multiple sclerosis. This CDR3 is 18 amino acids long. Germline CDR1 is LNHDA and CDR2 is SQIVND (reference sequence). The V and J ends lost 7 bases and 3 bases, in that order; junction bases with no gene match: 10. The repertoire was sequenced with immunoSEQ multiplex PCR; TCRdb's copy has only in-frame clones and lacks some. The repertoire holds over 60,000 clones, with 85% to 95% as singletons. The rearrangement links TRBV19 to TRBJ2-2, with 14 bases matching TRBD2. Sequences were derived from peripheral blood, sampled in the first trimester of pregnancy. This receptor was obtained from a female donor with multiple sclerosis, enrolled in a pregnancy study. The CDR3, as DNA: TGTGCCAGTACCCCGGGACTAGCGGGAGTCGGGGACACCGGGGAGCTGTTTTTT. Amino acids: CASTPGLAGVGDTGELFF.